A single T cell receptor (beta chain) is shown here with its context. This sample is part of a study of blood T cell repertoires in COVID-19. In the study overall: Italy, Spain and the United States were the sources of the convalescent and acute COVID-19 samples.

Measured with immunoSEQ multiplex PCR; TCRdb has only the in-frame clones, and not every one. The sample carries around 360,000 clones, about 90% recorded once. Germline loops: CDR1 SGDLS, CDR2 YYNGEE. V trimming: 4 bases; J trimming: 1 base; junction bases outside the gene matches: 8. This CDR3 contains 15 residues. Participant reports of clinical history set cohort assignment. What the recovered Cohort 3 donors had was two negative PCRs, clearance, or symptom resolution. The receptor comes from a woman aged 30 to 39 who had recovered from COVID-19. V usage is TRBV9 and J usage is TRBJ2-7; 7 nucleotides line up with TRBD2. Sequencing was carried out using PBMCs or T cells enriched from blood (not recorded which). The CDR3 loop reads CASSRGVDKSYEQYF. CDR3 coding DNA: TGTGCCAGCAGCCGGGGGGTGGACAAGTCCTACGAGCAGTACTTC.